This section outlines one T cell receptor (beta chain) sequence together with its context. Its cognate antigen is unknown. The data were taken from a study of T cells expressing NK-cell markers. TCRdb processed the 5' RACE reads again and assigns one entry to each CDR3 protein, with no DNA. The data show 350,000 to 450,000 distinct CDR3 sequences, and the top ten clones hold around 5.2%. The CDR3 is 16 residues long. Study findings and constraints: In a handful of donors, these clonotypes also led the CD3+CD56-NKG2C+ fraction.

This clonotype originated in a man between 18 and 69 years old in good health. The chain recombines TRBV12-3 or TRBV12-4 with TRBJ2-3; TCRdb designates TRBD1, a call that cannot be tested without DNA. The sequenced sample consisted of blood T cells: a sorted CD56 or NKG2C T cell subset, CD4+ or CD8+ T cells, or bulk PBMC T cells (not recorded which). CDR3: CASSLGRGASTDTQYF.